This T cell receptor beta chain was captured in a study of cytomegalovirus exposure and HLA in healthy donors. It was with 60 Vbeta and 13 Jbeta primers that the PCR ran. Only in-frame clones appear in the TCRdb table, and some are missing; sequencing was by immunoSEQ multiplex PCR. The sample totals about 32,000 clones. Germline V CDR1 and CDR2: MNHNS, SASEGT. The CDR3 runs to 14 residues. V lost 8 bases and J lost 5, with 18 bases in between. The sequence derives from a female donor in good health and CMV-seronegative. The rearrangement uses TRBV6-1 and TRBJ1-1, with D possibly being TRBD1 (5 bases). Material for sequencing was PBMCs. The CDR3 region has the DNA TGTGCCAGCGGCTTCAGTGGGCAGGGAACTGAAGCTTTCTTT. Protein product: CASGFSGQGTEAFF.